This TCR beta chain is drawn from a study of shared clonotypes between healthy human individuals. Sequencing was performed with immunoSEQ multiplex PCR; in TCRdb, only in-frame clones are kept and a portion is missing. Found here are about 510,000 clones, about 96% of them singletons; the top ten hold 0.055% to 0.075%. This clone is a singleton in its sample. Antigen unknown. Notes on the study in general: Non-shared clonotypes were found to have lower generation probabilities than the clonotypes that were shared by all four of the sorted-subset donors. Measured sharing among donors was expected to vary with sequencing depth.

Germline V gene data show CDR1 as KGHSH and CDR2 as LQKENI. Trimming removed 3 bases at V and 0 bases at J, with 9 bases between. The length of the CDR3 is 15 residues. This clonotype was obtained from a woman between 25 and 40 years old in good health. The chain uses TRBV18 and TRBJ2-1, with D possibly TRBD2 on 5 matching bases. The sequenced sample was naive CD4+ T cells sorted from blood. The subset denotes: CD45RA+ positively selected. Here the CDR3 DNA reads TGTGCCAGCTCACCTTCTAGCCCCTCCTACAATGAGCAGTTCTTC. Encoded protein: CASSPSSPSYNEQFF.